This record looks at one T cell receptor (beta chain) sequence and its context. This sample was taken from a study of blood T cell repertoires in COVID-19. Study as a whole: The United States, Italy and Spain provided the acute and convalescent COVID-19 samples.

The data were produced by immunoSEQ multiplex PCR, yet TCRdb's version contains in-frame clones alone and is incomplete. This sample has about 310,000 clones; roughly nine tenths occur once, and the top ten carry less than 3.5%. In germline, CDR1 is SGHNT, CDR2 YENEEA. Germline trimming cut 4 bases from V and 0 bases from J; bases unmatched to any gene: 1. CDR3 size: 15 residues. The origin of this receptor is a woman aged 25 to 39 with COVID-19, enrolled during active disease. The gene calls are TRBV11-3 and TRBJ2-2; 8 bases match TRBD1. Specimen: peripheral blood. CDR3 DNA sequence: TGTGCCAGCAGCTCGGGACAGGCGAACACCGGGGAGCTGTTTTTT. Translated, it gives CASSSGQANTGELFF. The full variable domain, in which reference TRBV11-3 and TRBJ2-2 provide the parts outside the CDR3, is EAGVVQSPRYKIIEKKQPVAFWCNPISGHNTLYWYLQNLGQGPELLIRYENEEAVDDSQLPKDRFSAERLKGVDSTLKIQPAELGDSAVYLCASSSGQANTGELFFGEGSRLTVL.